This is a list of T cell receptor beta chains from one sample in a study of T cells in Graves' hyperthyroidism and ophthalmopathy. In TCRdb, the multiplex PCR reads were re-called with MiXCR into one record per CDR3 protein. This sample has a few hundred thousand distinct CDR3 sequences, with less than 20% found just once. The sequenced sample was blood. The receptors derive from a woman aged 30 to 39 with Graves' hyperthyroidism. The CDR3 runs from the conserved cysteine through the conserved F or W. D genes are given only for firm matches. Some rows have no size entry. The others give once, few or many, or a class for an expanded clone.

>TRBV3-1|14|few|NA|TRBJ2-7
CASSPGTLSYEQYF
TGTGCCAGCAGTCCCGGGACGCTCTCCTACGAGCAGTACTTC
>TRBV30|15|NA|NA|TRBJ1-6
CAWSRELHHNSPLHF
TGTGCCTGGTCCCGTGAATTGCATCATAATTCACCCCTCCACTTT
>TRBV12-3/TRBV12-4|15|many|TRBD2|TRBJ2-1
CATRVASGSYNEQFF
TGTGCCACCCGAGTGGCTAGCGGCTCCTACAATGAGCAGTTCTTC
>TRBV6-5|17|many|NA|TRBJ2-2
CASSYSSNPRDTGELFF
TGTGCCAGCAGTTACTCGTCTAACCCCCGAGACACCGGGGAGCTGTTTTTT
>TRBV28|13|many|TRBD1|TRBJ2-3
CASGGQGVDTQYF
TGTGCCAGCGGCGGGCAGGGGGTTGATACGCAGTATTTT
>TRBV4-1|15|few|NA|TRBJ1-1
CASSHRGGVDTEAFF
TGCGCCAGCAGCCATCGAGGAGGGGTTGACACTGAAGCTTTCTTT
>TRBV2|16|many|TRBD2|TRBJ2-1
CASSSGRLEGYNEQFF
TGTGCCAGCAGTAGCGGGAGACTCGAGGGGTACAATGAGCAGTTCTTC
>TRBV7-9|15|many|TRBD2|TRBJ2-7
CASSLAAGGAGQQYF
TGTGCCAGCAGCTTAGCGGCGGGGGGCGCGGGCCAGCAGTACTTC
>TRBV3-1|16|many|TRBD1|TRBJ2-1
CASSHQFGTGDNEQFF
TGTGCCAGCAGCCATCAATTCGGGACAGGGGACAATGAGCAGTTCTTC
>TRBV7-2|13|NA|NA|TRBJ1-4
CASSSPGHEKLFF
TGTGCCAGCAGCTCTCCGGGGCATGAAAAACTGTTTTTT
>TRBV28|12|many|NA|TRBJ1-1
CASSDSFTEAFF
TGTGCCAGCAGTGACAGTTTCACTGAAGCTTTCTTT
>TRBV5-6|13|many|NA|TRBJ1-5
CASSLAGTGPQHF
TGTGCCAGCAGCTTGGCCGGGACGGGGCCCCAGCATTTT
>TRBV6-1|15|many|TRBD2|TRBJ2-1
CASRVLAGVYNEQFF
TGTGCCAGCAGAGTACTAGCGGGAGTATACAATGAGCAGTTCTTC
>TRBV12-3/TRBV12-4|15|NA|NA|TRBJ1-2
CASSDSQGRHYGYTF
TGTGCCAGCAGTGACTCCCAGGGACGGCACTATGGCTACACCTTC
>TRBV7-6|14|NA|TRBD1|TRBJ1-1
CASRRQGSSTEAFF
TGTGCCAGCCGGAGACAGGGGAGTAGCACTGAAGCTTTCTTT
>TRBV11-2|15|NA|NA|TRBJ1-2
CASSLDWYTDRGYTF
TGTGCCAGCAGCTTGGATTGGTACACGGATCGGGGCTACACCTTC
>TRBV6-2/TRBV6-3|16|NA|TRBD2|TRBJ2-1
CASSFLAGGSYNEQFF
TGTGCCAGCAGTTTCTTAGCGGGAGGGTCCTACAATGAGCAGTTCTTC
>TRBV12-3/TRBV12-4|14|few|NA|TRBJ1-4
CASSIRQEDEKLFF
TGTGCCAGCAGTATCCGACAGGAAGATGAAAAACTGTTTTTT
>TRBV12-3/TRBV12-4|15|many|TRBD2|TRBJ2-1
CASSSGLAGPNEQFF
TGTGCCAGCAGTTCCGGACTAGCGGGGCCAAATGAGCAGTTCTTC
>TRBV15|16|once|NA|TRBJ2-1
CATSRDTGLTYNEQFF
TGTGCCACCAGCAGAGACACGGGACTGACCTACAATGAGCAGTTCTTC
>TRBV6-1|16|many|TRBD2|TRBJ2-3
CASSYRGRDLTDTQYF
TGTGCCAGCAGTTATCGCGGGAGGGATCTCACAGATACGCAGTATTTT
>TRBV7-2|17|many|NA|TRBJ2-3
CASSLTWEATITDTQYF
TGTGCCAGCAGCTTAACGTGGGAGGCCACGATCACAGATACGCAGTATTTT
>TRBV7-2|17|many|TRBD2|TRBJ2-7
CASSPIFRVAGDREQYF
TGTGCCAGCAGCCCAATCTTCAGGGTAGCGGGAGACCGGGAGCAGTACTTC
>TRBV20-1|13|few|NA|TRBJ1-2
CSARDHGTDGYTF
TGCAGTGCTAGAGATCACGGGACGGATGGCTACACCTTC
>TRBV12-3/TRBV12-4|14|many|TRBD2|TRBJ2-7
CASSGGAGDLEQYF
TGTGCCAGCAGTGGTGGGGCGGGAGATCTTGAGCAGTACTTC
>TRBV6-1|12|few|NA|TRBJ2-7
CASSRTLHEQYF
TGTGCCAGCAGCCGGACCTTGCACGAGCAGTACTTC
>TRBV5-1|13|few|NA|TRBJ2-5
CASSVVGEETQYF
TGCGCCAGCAGTGTCGTTGGGGAAGAGACCCAGTACTTC
>TRBV10-2|13|NA|NA|TRBJ2-7
CASTQGGLNEQYF
TGCGCCAGCACTCAGGGGGGCCTAAACGAGCAGTACTTC
>TRBV12-3/TRBV12-4|15|NA|TRBD2|TRBJ2-1
CASSSGKISYNEQFF
TGTGCCAGTTCTAGCGGGAAGATCTCCTACAATGAGCAGTTCTTC
>TRBV7-3|15|many|NA|TRBJ2-2
CASSLTLVSTGELFF
TGTGCCAGCAGCTTAACGTTAGTGAGCACCGGGGAGCTGTTTTTT
>TRBV7-6|15|many|NA|TRBJ2-3
CASSFSIGFTDTQYF
TGTGCCAGCAGCTTTTCCATCGGCTTCACAGATACGCAGTATTTT
>TRBV15|16|many|NA|TRBJ2-3
CATSRALGGVPDTQYF
TGTGCCACCAGCAGAGCTCTGGGGGGAGTCCCAGATACGCAGTATTTT
>TRBV5-6|15|NA|TRBD1|TRBJ2-7
CASSLEQGAIYEQYF
TGTGCCAGCAGCTTGGAACAGGGGGCTATCTACGAGCAGTACTTC
>TRBV13|14|NA|NA|TRBJ1-3
CASSVAAGENTIYF
TGTGCCAGCAGCGTAGCTGCGGGGGAGAACACCATATATTTT
>TRBV11-3|15|many|NA|TRBJ2-2
CASSLVSGVHGELFF
TGTGCCAGCAGCTTAGTTTCGGGTGTTCACGGGGAGCTGTTTTTT
>TRBV20-1|16|NA|TRBD2|TRBJ2-7
CSARDVSSGATYEQYF
TGCAGTGCTAGAGATGTAAGTAGCGGGGCTACCTACGAGCAGTACTTC
>TRBV28|10|many|NA|TRBJ2-7
CASSFEEQYF
TGTGCCAGCAGTTTTGAGGAGCAGTACTTC
>TRBV9|15|NA|NA|TRBJ1-3
CASSVGEGSGNTIYF
TGTGCCAGCAGCGTAGGTGAGGGGTCTGGAAACACCATATATTTT
>TRBV18|14|many|NA|TRBJ1-1
CASSPGTRNTEAFF
TGTGCCAGCTCACCAGGGACCCGGAACACTGAAGCTTTCTTT
>TRBV5-1|14|few|NA|TRBJ1-5
CASSLASREGPQHF
TGCGCCAGCAGCTTGGCCAGCCGGGAGGGACCCCAGCATTTT
>TRBV5-1|18|many|TRBD2|TRBJ2-1
CASSSFTRSGRSINEQFF
TGCGCCAGCAGCTCTTTTACTCGTAGCGGGAGGTCTATCAATGAGCAGTTCTTC
>TRBV4-3|16|NA|TRBD1|TRBJ2-1
CASSQGPGGMFNEQFF
TGCGCCAGCAGCCAAGGGCCAGGGGGCATGTTCAATGAGCAGTTCTTC
>TRBV6-4|13|NA|NA|TRBJ1-1
CASSESENTEAFF
TGTGCCAGCAGTGAATCAGAGAACACTGAAGCTTTCTTT
>TRBV4-1|13|few|NA|TRBJ2-7
CASSPTVTYEQYF
TGCGCCAGCAGCCCGACAGTGACCTACGAGCAGTACTTC
>TRBV7-2|17|many|NA|TRBJ2-3
CASSLEGAVPSTDTQYF
TGTGCCAGCAGCTTAGAGGGAGCAGTTCCTAGCACAGATACGCAGTATTTT
>TRBV6-5|14|many|NA|TRBJ2-1
CASSYLVPGNEQFF
TGTGCCAGCAGTTACCTAGTACCCGGCAATGAGCAGTTCTTC
>TRBV20-1|13|many|NA|TRBJ2-3
CSAFKTAADTQYF
TGCAGTGCTTTTAAGACAGCCGCAGATACGCAGTATTTT
>TRBV7-3|16|many|TRBD1|TRBJ2-3
CASSLPGQHSTDTQYF
TGTGCCAGCAGCCTACCGGGACAGCATTCCACAGATACGCAGTATTTT